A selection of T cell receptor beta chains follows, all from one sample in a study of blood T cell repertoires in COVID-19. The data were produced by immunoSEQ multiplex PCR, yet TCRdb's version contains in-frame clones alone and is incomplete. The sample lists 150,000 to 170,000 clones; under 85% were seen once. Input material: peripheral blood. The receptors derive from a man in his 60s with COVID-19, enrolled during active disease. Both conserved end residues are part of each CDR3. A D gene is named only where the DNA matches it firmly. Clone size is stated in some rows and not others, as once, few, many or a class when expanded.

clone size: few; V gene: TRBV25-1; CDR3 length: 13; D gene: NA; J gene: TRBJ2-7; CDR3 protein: CASVGTPPYEQYF; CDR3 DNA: TGTGCCAGCGTCGGGACTCCGCCCTACGAGCAGTACTTC
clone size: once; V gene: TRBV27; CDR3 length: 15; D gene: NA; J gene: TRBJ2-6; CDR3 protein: CASSWLASGANVLTF; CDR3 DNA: TGTGCCAGCAGTTGGCTAGCGTCGGGGGCCAACGTCCTGACTTTC
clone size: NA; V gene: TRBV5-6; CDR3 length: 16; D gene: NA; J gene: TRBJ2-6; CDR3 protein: CASSLTGVSGANVLTF; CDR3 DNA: TGTGCCAGCAGCTTGACAGGTGTCTCTGGGGCCAACGTCCTGACTTTC
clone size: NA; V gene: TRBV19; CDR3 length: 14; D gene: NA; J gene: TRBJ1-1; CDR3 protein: CASLTRGSGTEAFF; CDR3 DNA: TGTGCCAGTCTCACCCGAGGGTCCGGCACTGAAGCTTTCTTT
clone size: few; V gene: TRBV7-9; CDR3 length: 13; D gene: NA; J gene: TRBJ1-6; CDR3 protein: CASIQGYNSPLHF; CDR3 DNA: TGTGCCAGCATCCAGGGATATAATTCACCCCTCCACTTT
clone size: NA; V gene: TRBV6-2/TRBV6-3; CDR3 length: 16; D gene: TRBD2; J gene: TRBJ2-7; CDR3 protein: CASSYGTAGRTYEQYF; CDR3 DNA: TGTGCCAGCAGTTACGGTACTGCCGGGAGGACCTACGAGCAGTACTTC
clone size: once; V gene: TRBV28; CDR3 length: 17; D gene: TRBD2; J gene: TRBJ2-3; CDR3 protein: CASSTGTSGRSTDTQYF; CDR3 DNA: TGTGCCAGCAGCACCGGGACTAGCGGGAGGAGCACAGATACGCAGTATTTT
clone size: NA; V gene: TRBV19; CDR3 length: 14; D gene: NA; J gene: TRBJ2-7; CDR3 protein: CASSQQGDTYEQYF; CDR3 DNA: TGTGCCAGTAGTCAGCAAGGGGACACCTACGAGCAGTACTTC
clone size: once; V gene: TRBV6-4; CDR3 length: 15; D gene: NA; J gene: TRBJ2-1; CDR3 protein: CASSDWGAAYNEQFF; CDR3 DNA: TGTGCCAGCAGTGACTGGGGAGCTGCGTACAATGAGCAGTTCTTC
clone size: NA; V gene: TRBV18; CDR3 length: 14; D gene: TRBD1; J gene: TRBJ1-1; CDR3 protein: CASSPGQSGGEAFF; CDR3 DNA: TGTGCCAGCTCTCCGGGACAGTCAGGGGGTGAAGCTTTCTTT
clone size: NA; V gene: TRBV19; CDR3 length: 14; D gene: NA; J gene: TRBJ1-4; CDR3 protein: CASSIRRGNEKLFF; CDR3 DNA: TGTGCCAGTAGTATTCGCAGGGGAAATGAAAAACTGTTTTTT
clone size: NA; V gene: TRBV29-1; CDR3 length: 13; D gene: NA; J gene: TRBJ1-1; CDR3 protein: CSVFNEGVTEAFF; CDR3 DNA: TGCAGCGTCTTCAATGAGGGGGTCACTGAAGCTTTCTTT
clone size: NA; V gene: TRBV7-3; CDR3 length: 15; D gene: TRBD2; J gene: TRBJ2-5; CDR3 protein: CASSFGLVGIETQYF; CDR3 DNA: TGTGCCAGCAGCTTTGGACTAGTCGGGATAGAGACCCAGTACTTC
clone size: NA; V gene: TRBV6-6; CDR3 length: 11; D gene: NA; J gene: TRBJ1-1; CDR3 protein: CASSSDSEAFF; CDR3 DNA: TGTGCCAGCAGTTCCGACAGTGAAGCTTTCTTT
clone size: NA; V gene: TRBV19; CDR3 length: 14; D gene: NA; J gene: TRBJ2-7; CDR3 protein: CASSIGSGLGEQYF; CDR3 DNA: TGTGCCAGTAGTATAGGTTCAGGGCTGGGAGAGCAGTACTTC
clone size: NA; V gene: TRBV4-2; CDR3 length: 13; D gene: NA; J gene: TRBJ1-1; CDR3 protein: CASSRGGGTEAFF; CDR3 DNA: TGTGCCAGCAGCCGGGGGGGAGGAACTGAAGCTTTCTTT
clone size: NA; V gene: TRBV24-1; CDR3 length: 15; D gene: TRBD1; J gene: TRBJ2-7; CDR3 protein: CATSDHRDRTYEQYF; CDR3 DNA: TGTGCCACCAGTGATCACCGGGACAGGACCTACGAGCAGTACTTC
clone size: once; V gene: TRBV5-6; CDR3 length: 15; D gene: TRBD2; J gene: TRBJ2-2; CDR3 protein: CASSPGGPNTGELFF; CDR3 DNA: TGTGCCAGCAGCCCGGGGGGGCCTAACACCGGGGAGCTGTTTTTT